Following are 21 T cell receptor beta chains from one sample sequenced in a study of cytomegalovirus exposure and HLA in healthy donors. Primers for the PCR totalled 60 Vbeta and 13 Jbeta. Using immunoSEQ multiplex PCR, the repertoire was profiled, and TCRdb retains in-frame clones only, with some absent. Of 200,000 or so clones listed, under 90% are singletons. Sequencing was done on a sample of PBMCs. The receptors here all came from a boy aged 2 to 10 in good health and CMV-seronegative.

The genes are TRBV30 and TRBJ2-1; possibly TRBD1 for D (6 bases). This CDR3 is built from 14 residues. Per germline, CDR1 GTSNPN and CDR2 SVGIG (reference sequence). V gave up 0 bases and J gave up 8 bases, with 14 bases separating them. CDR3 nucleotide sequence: TGTGCCTGGAGTGTACTCGGCAGGGGCGATGAGCAGTTCTTC. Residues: CAWSVLGRGDEQFF.

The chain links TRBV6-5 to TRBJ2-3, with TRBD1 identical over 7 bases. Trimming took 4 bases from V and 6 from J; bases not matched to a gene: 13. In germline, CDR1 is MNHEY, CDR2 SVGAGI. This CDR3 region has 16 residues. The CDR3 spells CASSLQGTPTGDTQYF. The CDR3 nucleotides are TGTGCCAGCAGTTTACAGGGGACCCCCACTGGGGATACGCAGTATTTT.

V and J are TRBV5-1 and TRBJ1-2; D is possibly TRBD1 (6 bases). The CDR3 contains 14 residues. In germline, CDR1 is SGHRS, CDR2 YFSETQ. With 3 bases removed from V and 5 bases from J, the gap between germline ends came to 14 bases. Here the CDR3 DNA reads TGCGCCAGCAGCTACCGAACAGGGTCTTATGGCTACACCTTC. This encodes CASSYRTGSYGYTF.

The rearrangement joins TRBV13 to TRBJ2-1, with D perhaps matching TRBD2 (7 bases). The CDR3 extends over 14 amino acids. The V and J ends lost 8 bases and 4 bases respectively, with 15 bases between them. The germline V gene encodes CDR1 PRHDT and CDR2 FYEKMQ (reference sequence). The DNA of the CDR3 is TGTGCCAGCGGCGGGGGCCGGGTATACAATGAGCAGTTCTTC. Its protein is CASGGGRVYNEQFF.

CDR3 sequence (DNA): TGTGCCAGCAGCCCAGACAGGGGGATGAACACTGAAGCTTTCTTT. It translates to CASSPDRGMNTEAFF. The chain is built from TRBV5-6 and TRBJ1-1; TRBD1 matches at 9 bases. This CDR3 region has 15 residues. Trimming took 4 bases from V and 0 from J; bases not matched to a gene: 4. Per the germline V gene, CDR1 is SGHDT and CDR2 is YYEEEE.

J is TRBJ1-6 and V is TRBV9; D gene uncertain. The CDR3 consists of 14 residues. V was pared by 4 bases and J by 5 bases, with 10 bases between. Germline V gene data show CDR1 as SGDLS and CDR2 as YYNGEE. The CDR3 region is CASSLRRDNSPLHF. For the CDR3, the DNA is TGTGCCAGCAGCCTCAGACGGGATAATTCACCCCTCCACTTT. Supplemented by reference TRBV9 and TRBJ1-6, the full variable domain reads DSGVTQTPKHLITATGQRVTLRCSPRSGDLSVYWYQQSLDQGLQFLIQYYNGEERAKGNILERFSAQQFPDLHSELNLSSLELGDSALYFCASSLRRDNSPLHFGNGTRLTVT.

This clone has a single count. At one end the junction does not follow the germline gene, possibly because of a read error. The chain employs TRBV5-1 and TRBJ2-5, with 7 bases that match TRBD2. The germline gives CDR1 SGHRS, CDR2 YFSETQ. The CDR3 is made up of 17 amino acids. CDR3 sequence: CASGLIRRGGAGETQYF. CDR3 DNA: TGCGCCAGCGGCTTGATAAGGCGCGGGGGAGCAGGGGAGACCCAGTACTTC.

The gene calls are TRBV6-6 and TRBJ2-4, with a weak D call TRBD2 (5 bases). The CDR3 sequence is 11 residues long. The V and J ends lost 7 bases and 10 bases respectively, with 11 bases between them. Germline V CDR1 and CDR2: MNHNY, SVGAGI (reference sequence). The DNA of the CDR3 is TGTGCCAGCAAGCAGCCGGGGATTCAGTACTTC. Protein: CASKQPGIQYF.

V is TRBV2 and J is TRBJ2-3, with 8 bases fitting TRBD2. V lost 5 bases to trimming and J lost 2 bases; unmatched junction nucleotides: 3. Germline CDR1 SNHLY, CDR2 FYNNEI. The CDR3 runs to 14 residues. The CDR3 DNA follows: TGTGCCAGCAGTCGGGGGGGGGCCACAGATACGCAGTATTTT. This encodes CASSRGGATDTQYF.

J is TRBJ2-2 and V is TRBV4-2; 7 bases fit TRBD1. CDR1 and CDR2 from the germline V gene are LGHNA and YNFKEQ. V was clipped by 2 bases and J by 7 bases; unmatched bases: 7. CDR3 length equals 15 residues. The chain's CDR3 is CASSQRQGIGGELFF. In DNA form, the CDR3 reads TGTGCCAGCAGCCAAAGACAGGGAATCGGCGGGGAGCTGTTTTTT.

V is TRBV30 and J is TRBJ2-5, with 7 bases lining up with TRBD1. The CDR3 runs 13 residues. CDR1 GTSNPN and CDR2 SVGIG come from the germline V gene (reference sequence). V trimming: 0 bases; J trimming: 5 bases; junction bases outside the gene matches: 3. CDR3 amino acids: CAWSVGGVETQYF. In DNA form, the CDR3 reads TGTGCCTGGAGTGTAGGGGGCGTGGAGACCCAGTACTTC.

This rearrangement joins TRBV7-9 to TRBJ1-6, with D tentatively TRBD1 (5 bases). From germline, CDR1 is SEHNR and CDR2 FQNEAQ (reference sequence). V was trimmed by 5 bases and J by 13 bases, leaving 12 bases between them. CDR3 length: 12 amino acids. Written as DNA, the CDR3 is TGTGCCAGCAGCAAAACAGGAGATCCCCTCCACTTT. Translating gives CASSKTGDPLHF.

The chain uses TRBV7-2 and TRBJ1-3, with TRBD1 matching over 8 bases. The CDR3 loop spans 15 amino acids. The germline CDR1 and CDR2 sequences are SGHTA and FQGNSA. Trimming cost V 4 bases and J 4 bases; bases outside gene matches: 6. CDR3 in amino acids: CASSSQGAVGNTIYF. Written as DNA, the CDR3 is TGTGCCAGCAGCTCCCAGGGGGCTGTGGGAAACACCATATATTTT.

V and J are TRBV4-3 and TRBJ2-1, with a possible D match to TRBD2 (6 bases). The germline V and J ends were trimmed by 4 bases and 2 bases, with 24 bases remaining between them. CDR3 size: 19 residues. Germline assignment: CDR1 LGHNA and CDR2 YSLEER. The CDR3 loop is CASSPVGRTGTGPYNEQFF. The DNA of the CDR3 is TGCGCCAGCAGCCCCGTGGGTAGAACCGGGACTGGCCCCTACAATGAGCAGTTCTTC.

The CDR3: CASARGQGISSTDTQYF. CDR3 nucleotides: TGTGCCAGTGCCCGGGGACAGGGGATATCTAGCACAGATACGCAGTATTTT. The rearrangement uses TRBV9 and TRBJ2-3, with TRBD1 matching over 10 bases. Germline CDR1 SGDLS, CDR2 YYNGEE. This CDR3 spans 17 amino acids. Trimming cost V 8 bases and J 0 bases; bases outside gene matches: 12.

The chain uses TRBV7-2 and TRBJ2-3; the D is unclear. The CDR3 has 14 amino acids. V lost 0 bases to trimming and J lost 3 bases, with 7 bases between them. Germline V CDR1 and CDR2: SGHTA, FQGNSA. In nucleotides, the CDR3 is TGTGCCAGCAGCTTAGCCGGTCGGACAGATACGCAGTATTTT. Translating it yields CASSLAGRTDTQYF.

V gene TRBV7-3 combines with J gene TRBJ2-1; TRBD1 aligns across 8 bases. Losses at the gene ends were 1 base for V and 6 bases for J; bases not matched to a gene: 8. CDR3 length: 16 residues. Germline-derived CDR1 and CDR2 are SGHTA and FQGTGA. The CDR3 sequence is CASSLMDRVYGNEQFF. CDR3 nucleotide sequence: TGTGCCAGCAGCTTAATGGACAGGGTTTACGGCAATGAGCAGTTCTTC.

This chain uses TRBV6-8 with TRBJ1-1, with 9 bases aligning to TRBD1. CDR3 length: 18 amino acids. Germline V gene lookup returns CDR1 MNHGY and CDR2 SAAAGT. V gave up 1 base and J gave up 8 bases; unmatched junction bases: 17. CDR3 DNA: TGTGCCAGCAGTTACTTAGGACAGGGGATATTGAACAGGCCGGAAGCTTTCTTT. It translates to CASSYLGQGILNRPEAFF.

The CDR3 reads CASSLGAGTREKLFF. As DNA, the CDR3 is TGTGCCAGCAGCTTAGGCGCGGGCACTAGGGAAAAACTGTTTTTT. V usage is TRBV7-9 and J usage is TRBJ1-4; D remains ambiguous. Germline assignment: CDR1 SEHNR and CDR2 FQNEAQ (reference sequence). This CDR3 is 15 amino acids long. Trimming removed 1 base at V and 8 bases at J, with 14 bases between.

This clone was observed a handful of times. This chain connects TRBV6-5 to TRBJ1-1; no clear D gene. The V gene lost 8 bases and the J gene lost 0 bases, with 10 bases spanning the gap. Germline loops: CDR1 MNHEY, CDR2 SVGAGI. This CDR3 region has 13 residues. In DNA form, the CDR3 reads TGTGCCAGCTCTAGGAACATGAACACTGAAGCTTTCTTT. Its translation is CASSRNMNTEAFF.

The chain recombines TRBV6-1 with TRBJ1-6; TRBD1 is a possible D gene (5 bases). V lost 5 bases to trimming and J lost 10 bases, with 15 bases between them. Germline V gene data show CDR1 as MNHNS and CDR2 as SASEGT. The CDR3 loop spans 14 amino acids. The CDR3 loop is CASSPWSGGSPLHF. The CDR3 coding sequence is TGTGCCAGCAGTCCTTGGTCGGGGGGGTCACCCCTCCACTTT.